Below, 16 T cell receptor beta chains from the same sample are listed, as sequenced in a study of cytomegalovirus exposure and HLA in healthy donors. PCR used 60 Vbeta primers and 13 Jbeta primers. Libraries were prepared by immunoSEQ multiplex PCR; TCRdb keeps only in-frame clonotypes and omits some of them. Its clone listing holds fewer than 100,000 clones. The sample taken for sequencing was PBMCs. These receptors all come from a man aged 18 to 29 in good health and CMV-seropositive.

The chain employs TRBV27 and TRBJ2-2; no firm D call. V was trimmed by 4 bases and J by 6 bases, leaving 15 bases between them. There are 15 residues in the CDR3. Looked up from germline, CDR1 is MNHEY and CDR2 is SMNVEV (reference sequence). The CDR3, as DNA: TGTGCCAGCAGTTCGATCCGCCCGGGTGCCGGGGAGCTGTTTTTT. Protein sequence: CASSSIRPGAGELFF.

The chain recombines TRBV6-5 with TRBJ2-1; 7 positions agree with TRBD1. The trim removed 6 bases at V and 2 bases at J, leaving 7 bases unmatched. The CDR3 runs to 15 residues. Per germline, CDR1 MNHEY and CDR2 SVGAGI. CDR3 in DNA: TGTGCCAGCAGCCCCCCAGGGGGACCCTACAATGAGCAGTTCTTC. Translated: CASSPPGGPYNEQFF.

V usage is TRBV15 and J usage is TRBJ2-1; TRBD2 is a possible D gene (6 bases). This CDR3 comprises 16 residues. The germline V gene has CDR1 LNHNV and CDR2 YYDKDF (reference sequence). V lost 1 base, J lost 2 bases, and 12 bases lay in between. The CDR3 DNA reads as TGTGCCACCAGCAGAGGTATCGCGGGGACCTACAATGAGCAGTTCTTC. It is translated as CATSRGIAGTYNEQFF.

V usage is TRBV6-1 and J usage is TRBJ1-2, with 9 positions matching TRBD1. V lost 4 bases and J lost 8; bases outside the gene matches: 8. The germline CDR1 and CDR2 sequences are MNHNS and SASEGT. The CDR3 length is 14 residues. In DNA, the CDR3 is TGTGCCAGCAGTGCCGGGACAGGGTTTTTGGGCTACACCTTC. Its translation is CASSAGTGFLGYTF.

As DNA, the CDR3 is TGCGCCAGCTACTTAACAGGGCCCACGCAGTATTTT. Its protein is CASYLTGPTQYF. The rearrangement links TRBV5-1 to TRBJ2-3, with D perhaps matching TRBD1 (6 bases). The germline gives CDR1 SGHRS, CDR2 YFSETQ. The V end was cut by 7 bases, the J end by 9 bases, with 15 bases between. The CDR3 runs 12 residues.

The rearrangement links TRBV28 to TRBJ2-6; a weak D match, TRBD1 (6 bases). Per germline, CDR1 MDHEN and CDR2 SYDVKM. V gave up 5 bases and J gave up 1 base, with 12 bases separating them. The CDR3 totals 16 residues. Written as DNA, the CDR3 is TGTGCCAGCAGTATCACAGGGAAATCTGGGGCCAACGTCCTGACTTTC. This translates into CASSITGKSGANVLTF.

The chain uses TRBV29-1 and TRBJ2-1; 11 bases agree with TRBD2. The CDR3 loop spans 13 amino acids. After removal of 6 bases from V and 3 bases from J, the junction contained 1 base not matched to a gene. In germline, CDR1 is SQVTM, CDR2 ANQGSEA. The CDR3 coding sequence is TGCAGCGTGGGGACTAGCGGCTACAATGAGCAGTTCTTC. Translating it yields CSVGTSGYNEQFF.

Points on this clone: Mismatch with germline at one junction end may stem from a read error. The V and J genes are TRBV28 and TRBJ1-2, with D perhaps TRBD1 (6 bases). Germline V gene lookup returns CDR1 MDHEN and CDR2 SYDVKM. CDR3 length equals 13 residues. CDR3 sequence: CASRSQGNYGCTF. In DNA, the CDR3 is TGTGCCAGCAGATCTCAGGGGAACTATGGCTGCACCTTC.

The chain employs TRBV9 and TRBJ1-1; D is possibly TRBD1 (5 bases). Per germline, CDR1 SGDLS and CDR2 YYNGEE. The CDR3 contains 14 residues. The V and J ends lost 3 bases and 1 base respectively, with 10 bases between them. As DNA, the CDR3 is TGTGCCAGCAGCGACAGGACGGGGAACACTGAAGCTTTCTTT. This sequence encodes CASSDRTGNTEAFF. Variable domain in full (rest from reference TRBV9 and TRBJ1-1): DSGVTQTPKHLITATGQRVTLRCSPRSGDLSVYWYQQSLDQGLQFLIQYYNGEERAKGNILERFSAQQFPDLHSELNLSSLELGDSALYFCASSDRTGNTEAFFGQGTRLTVV.

V gene TRBV4-1 combines with J gene TRBJ1-5; the match to TRBD1 covers 8 bases. CDR1 is MGHRA, CDR2 YSYEKL, per germline. This CDR3 contains 15 residues. The V segment lost 5 bases and the J segment 2 bases; nucleotides outside the gene matches: 5. CDR3 loop: CASSYQGAGNQPQHF. The CDR3 DNA reads TGCGCCAGCAGCTATCAGGGGGCCGGCAATCAGCCCCAGCATTTT.

The chain employs TRBV6-6 and TRBJ2-1; tentatively, D is TRBD2 (6 bases). The CDR3 consists of 14 residues. Trimming shortened V by 1 base and J by 9 bases, and 13 bases separated the two germline ends. CDR1 is MNHNY, CDR2 SVGAGI, per germline (reference sequence). The CDR3 sequence is CASSYYSGLTEQFF. CDR3 nucleotides: TGTGCCAGCAGTTACTACTCTGGACTAACTGAGCAGTTCTTC.

The V gene is TRBV21-1, the J gene TRBJ2-7; TRBD1 is the table's D call, not checked against the DNA. TRBV21-1 is a recognized pseudogene. This CDR3 comprises 14 residues. For the CDR3, the DNA is TGTGCCAGCAGCAAAGCGCTTGCAGGGGAGGAGCAGTACTTC. It translates to CASSKALAGEEQYF.

The rearrangement links TRBV4-1 to TRBJ2-5, with TRBD1 matching over 7 bases. The last part of the DNA fits TRBJ2-7 better; the J call may be wrong. CDR1 and CDR2 from the germline V gene are MGHRA and YSYEKL. This CDR3 region has 15 residues. CDR3 DNA: TGCGCCAGCAGCCAAGGTTTGACAGGGAAAAACGAGCAGTACTTC. Its translation is CASSQGLTGKNEQYF.

This sequence joins TRBV5-1 and TRBJ2-1; possibly TRBD1 for D (6 bases). The CDR3 is made up of 13 amino acids. The V end was cut by 0 bases, the J end by 5 bases, with 6 bases between. Germline V lookup: CDR1 SGHRS, CDR2 YFSETQ. Here the CDR3 DNA reads TGCGCCAGCAGCTTGGAGGGGGACAATGAGCAGTTCTTC. The encoded protein is CASSLEGDNEQFF. The full variable domain, completed using reference TRBV5-1 and TRBJ2-1, is KAGVTQTPRYLIKTRGQQVTLSCSPISGHRSVSWYQQTPGQGLQFLFEYFSETQRNKGNFPGRFSGRQFSNSRSEMNVSTLELGDSALYLCASSLEGDNEQFFGPGTRLTVL.

The rearrangement uses TRBV6-1 and TRBJ2-7; 15 positions agree with TRBD2. J lost 1 base, V lost 4 bases, and 2 bases had no gene match. The CDR3 is 16 amino acids. Germline V gene data show CDR1 as MNHNS and CDR2 as SASEGT. CDR3 loop: CASSGGTSGGSYEQYF. CDR3 DNA sequence: TGTGCCAGCAGTGGAGGGACTAGCGGGGGGTCCTACGAGCAGTACTTC.

The rearrangement joins TRBV27 to TRBJ1-1, with unresolved D. V was clipped by 10 bases and J by 8 bases, with 14 bases between them. From germline, CDR1 is MNHEY and CDR2 SMNVEV (reference sequence). The CDR3 is 11 amino acids. The CDR3 spells CATSNRDEAFF. As DNA, the CDR3 is TGTGCCACCTCTAACAGAGACGAAGCTTTCTTT.